By share of the sample, the clone carrying this TCR beta chain is medium-sized. Its antigen is unidentified. This specimen includes other DNA sequences encoding the same CDR3. This entry comes from a study of shared clonotypes between healthy human individuals. Caucasian adults residing in Nashville, Tennessee made up all the donors. Study-level points and caveats: The authors expected sequencing depth to affect clonotype sharing among donors. Tissue TCR repertoires likely differ from these blood-only repertoires.

Authors' data handling: Because ImmunoSEQ provided only junction sequences with no quality scores, the filtering differed. TCRdb's copy holds only in-frame clones and misses some; the assay was immunoSEQ multiplex PCR. Clonal size and the V and J genes are those of that table, whereas D and trimming came from the DNA. Among about half a million clones listed, over 75% were seen once. V trimming: 6 bases; J trimming: 10 bases; junction bases outside the gene matches: 12. CDR1 and CDR2 from the germline V gene are MDHEN and SYDVKM. The CDR3 contains 15 residues. The sequence was collected from a woman in her 40s in good health. Some clones in this sample may be carry-over from other donors' samples. The chain links TRBV28 to TRBJ1-6, with 7 bases matching TRBD1. Sequences were obtained from PBMCs. CDR3 sequence (DNA): TGTGCCAGCAGCCCACCGGGACAGCGTATCTCACCCCTCCACTTT. Amino acids: CASSPPGQRISPLHF. Full variable domain (outside the CDR3, taken from reference TRBV28 and TRBJ1-6): DVKVTQSSRYLVKRTGEKVFLECVQDMDHENMFWYRQDPGLGLRLIYFSYDVKMKEKGDIPEGYSVSREKKERFSLILESASTNQTSMYLCASSPPGQRISPLHFGNGTRLTVT.